This T cell receptor (beta chain) was documented in a study of patients and donors after allogeneic stem cell transplantation. TCRdb re-derived calls from the RT-PCR reads in MiXCR, one entry per CDR3 protein. The sample lists some 10,000 distinct CDR3 sequences; roughly 21% were seen once. The CDR3 is 10 residues long. This clonotype was seen a handful of times. This clonotype was obtained from a human donor who was either an allogeneic HSCT recipient or a stem cell or donor lymphocyte infusion donor (not recorded which). It is not recorded whose cells these are; they may come from a transplant donor. The sequenced sample was blood, either unsorted or a sorted T cell fraction (not recorded which). The chain joins TRBV21-1 to TRBJ2-5. TRBV21-1 is flagged as a pseudogene. The CDR3 DNA reads as TGTGCCAGCAGCGGAGTGGCCCAGTACTTC. This gives the protein CASSGVAQYF.